This entry lists 26 T cell receptor gamma chains sequenced from one sample in a study of gamma-delta T cells after stem cell transplantation (TCRdb year 2016). Receptors were amplified or captured by RT-PCR. The listed sequencing device is Illumina MiSeq. TCRdb called clones afresh from the public reads with CATT; identical DNA rows were later merged. The sample includes some 3,000 gamma-chain clones, with roughly 18% observed a single time. Jointly, the top ten make up roughly 3.1% of the sample. Sequenced input: gamma-delta T cells. The receptor set was obtained from a human donor. It is not recorded whose cells these are; they may come from a transplant donor.

This clone was recorded a few times. The rearrangement uses TRGV9 and TRGJ1 or TRGJ2. Germline trimming cut 0 bases from V and 2 bases from J; bases unmatched to any gene: 4. The CDR3 loop spans 14 amino acids. CDR1 GITISATS and CDR2 ISYDGTV come from the germline V gene (reference sequence). The CDR3 here is CALWEVRDYYKKLF. As DNA, the CDR3 is TGTGCCTTGTGGGAGGTGCGGGATTATTATAAGAAACTCTTT.

The chain combines TRGV8 with TRGJ1 or TRGJ2. Per germline, CDR1 VENAVY and CDR2 YDSYNSRV. This CDR3 region has 13 residues. Trimming at V came to 5 bases and at J to 16 bases, leaving 20 bases not matched to a gene. The CDR3 loop reads CATWAPLTPRRLF. Written as DNA, the CDR3 is TGTGCCACCTGGGCCCCTCTCACCCCCCGAAGGCTCTTT.

This clone has more than one count but fewer than ten. The same CDR3 can be traced to other DNA sequences in this sample. The J gene is TRGJ1 or TRGJ2, the V gene TRGV3. The CDR3 consists of 15 residues. The V gene's germline CDR1 is VTNTFY and CDR2 YDVSTARD (reference sequence). V lost 0 bases and J lost 5; bases outside the gene matches: 10. CDR3 coding DNA: TGTGCCACCTGGGACAGGCCGGGAATTGATTATAAGAAACTCTTT. The encoded protein is CATWDRPGIDYKKLF.

This clone occurred a few times. The V and J genes are TRGV2 and TRGJ1 or TRGJ2. This CDR3 has 14 amino acids. V trimming: 3 bases; J trimming: 7 bases; junction bases outside the gene matches: 12. Per germline, CDR1 EGSNGY and CDR2 YDSYNSKV. CDR3 in amino acids: CATWDPEPGYKKLF. The CDR3 DNA is TGTGCCACCTGGGACCCTGAACCGGGGTATAAGAAACTCTTT.

The chain uses TRGV2 and TRGJ1 or TRGJ2. Germline CDR1 EGSNGY, CDR2 YDSYNSKV. V lost 0 bases, J lost 16 bases, and 15 bases stayed unmatched. The CDR3 covers 13 residues. CDR3 sequence (DNA): TGTGCCACCTGGGACGGGCTCCCCCATCGGTACCTCTTT. This gives the protein CATWDGLPHRYLF.

This clone was counted between two and nine times. This chain joins TRGV3 and TRGJ1 or TRGJ2. Trimming cost V 0 bases and J 5 bases; bases outside gene matches: 4. CDR1 is VTNTFY, CDR2 YDVSTARD, per germline (reference sequence). The CDR3 is made up of 13 amino acids. The CDR3 sequence: CATWDRHDYKKLF. Here the CDR3 DNA reads TGTGCCACCTGGGACAGGCATGATTATAAGAAACTCTTT.

This clone was seen a handful of times. CDR3 DNA sequence: TGTGCCACCTGGGACGATGGTGATTGGATCAAGACGTTT. Translated, it gives CATWDDGDWIKTF. The chain is built from TRGV3 and TRGJP2. Germline trimming cut 3 bases from V and 6 bases from J; bases unmatched to any gene: 4. CDR3 size: 13 residues. Germline V gene lookup returns CDR1 VTNTFY and CDR2 YDVSTARD (reference sequence).

This clone has just a few counts. The genes are TRGV9 and TRGJ1 or TRGJ2. Germline CDR1 and CDR2: GITISATS and ISYDGTV (reference sequence). This CDR3 comprises 11 residues. Trimming took 2 bases from V and 8 from J; bases not matched to a gene: 3. The chain's CDR3 is CALWEGDKKLF. CDR3 bases: TGTGCCTTGTGGGAGGGAGATAAGAAACTCTTT.

This clone was picked up a small number of times. This chain uses TRGV2 with TRGJP2. From germline, CDR1 is EGSNGY and CDR2 YDSYNSKV. The J segment lost 6 bases and the V segment lost 0 bases, leaving 16 bases of the junction unmatched. The CDR3 sequence is 18 residues long. Here the CDR3 DNA reads TGTGCCACCTGGGACGGGCCACAAGAGGTTGGGTGTGATTGGATCAAGACGTTT. This codes for CATWDGPQEVGCDWIKTF.

The rearrangement links TRGV5 to TRGJP2. The CDR3 is made up of 11 amino acids. Germline V gene data show CDR1 as VINAFY and CDR2 as YDVSNSKD. V dropped 3 bases and J dropped 11; count of bases not matched to a gene: 3. The CDR3 bases are TGTGCCACCTGGGACGACTGGATCAAGACGTTT. Its protein is CATWDDWIKTF.

This clone was detected only a few times. A much larger clone differs from this one at a single base, so this may be a read error. Other DNA sequences in the sample encode the same CDR3. This chain uses TRGV2 with TRGJ1 or TRGJ2. Trimming at V came to 0 bases and at J to 4 bases, leaving 3 bases not matched to a gene. Per germline, CDR1 EGSNGY and CDR2 YDSYNSKV. This CDR3 spans 13 amino acids. CDR3 DNA sequence: TGTGCCACCTGGGACGGGCGCTATTATAAGAAACTCTTT. Translation: CATWDGRYYKKLF.

Remarks on this clone: Given a much more abundant clone one base away, this may be a read error. The CDR3 nucleotides read TGTGCCACCCGGGACGGGCCTAATTATAAGAAACTCTTT. It yields the protein CATRDGPNYKKLF. V is TRGV2 and J is TRGJ1 or TRGJ2. The CDR3 spans 13 residues. CDR1 and CDR2 from the germline V gene are EGSNGY and YDSYNSKV.

For this clone: In the same sample, other DNA sequences code for this CDR3. J is TRGJP2 and V is TRGV2. This CDR3 comprises 12 residues. The germline V gene encodes CDR1 EGSNGY and CDR2 YDSYNSKV. V trimming: 0 bases; J trimming: 9 bases; junction bases outside the gene matches: 1. The CDR3 here is CATWDGHWIKTF. DNA for the CDR3: TGTGCCACCTGGGACGGGCATTGGATCAAGACGTTT.

This chain connects TRGV4 to TRGJ1 or TRGJ2. Trimming cost V 0 bases and J 8 bases; bases outside gene matches: 7. The CDR3 runs 13 residues. Germline lookup yields CDR1 EGSTGY and CDR2 YDSYTSSV. CDR3 sequence: CATWDGPGDKKLF. As DNA, the CDR3 is TGTGCCACCTGGGATGGGCCTGGGGATAAGAAACTCTTT.

This clone showed up just a few times. The DNA for the CDR3 is TGTGCCACCTGGGACGTCCATAAGAAACTCTTT. It specifies CATWDVHKKLF. This chain links TRGV2 with TRGJ1 or TRGJ2. Trimming at V came to 2 bases and at J to 8 bases, leaving 3 bases not matched to a gene. Germline assignment: CDR1 EGSNGY and CDR2 YDSYNSKV. The CDR3 totals 11 residues.

As for this clone: The same CDR3 arises from other DNA sequences in this sample as well. The CDR3 loop is CATWDGYYKKLF. In DNA, the CDR3 is TGTGCCACCTGGGATGGTTATTATAAGAAACTCTTT. The chain combines TRGV4 with TRGJ1 or TRGJ2. This CDR3 has 12 residues. Germline loops: CDR1 EGSTGY, CDR2 YDSYTSSV. Losses at the gene ends were 1 base for V and 3 bases for J; bases not matched to a gene: 0.

This chain joins TRGV3 and TRGJ1 or TRGJ2. In germline, CDR1 is VTNTFY, CDR2 YDVSTARD (reference sequence). The CDR3 is 13 amino acids. V dropped 6 bases and J dropped 0; count of bases not matched to a gene: 5. In DNA form, the CDR3 reads TGTGCCACCTGGACCGCGAATTATTATAAGAAACTCTTT. It translates to CATWTANYYKKLF.

This clone was seen a handful of times. The chain combines TRGV9 with TRGJ1 or TRGJ2. The junction had 5 bases not matched to a gene; V was cut back by 1 base and J by 11 bases. The CDR3 has 11 amino acids. Germline V CDR1 and CDR2: GITISATS, ISYDGTV (reference sequence). The CDR3 region has the DNA TGTGCCTTGTGGGAGGTTCGTGAGAAACTCTTT. As protein: CALWEVREKLF.

This clone appeared a few times. This chain uses TRGV5 with TRGJ1 or TRGJ2. V gave up 6 bases and J gave up 8 bases; unmatched junction bases: 7. The germline gives CDR1 VINAFY, CDR2 YDVSNSKD. The CDR3 runs 11 residues. The CDR3 protein is CATWSLNKKLF. The DNA of the CDR3 is TGTGCCACCTGGTCCCTGAATAAGAAACTCTTT.

The rearrangement links TRGV2 to TRGJ1 or TRGJ2. The germline V gene encodes CDR1 EGSNGY and CDR2 YDSYNSKV. This CDR3 region has 12 residues. Unmatched junction bases numbered 5, after V lost 0 bases and J lost 9 bases. CDR3 coding DNA: TGTGCCACCTGGGACGGGCGGAGTAAGAAACTCTTT. Protein sequence: CATWDGRSKKLF.

This clone was found a few times. This chain uses TRGV8 with TRGJP2. There are 14 residues in the CDR3. CDR1 VENAVY and CDR2 YDSYNSRV come from the germline V gene. The V segment lost 3 bases and the J segment 2 bases; nucleotides outside the gene matches: 3. In DNA, the CDR3 is TGTGCCACCTGGGATTGGAGTAGTGATTGGATCAAGACGTTT. It codes for CATWDWSSDWIKTF.

This clone has more than one count but fewer than ten. This sequence joins TRGV4 and TRGJ1 or TRGJ2. CDR1 EGSTGY and CDR2 YDSYTSSV come from the germline V gene. Trimming took 4 bases from V and 3 from J; bases not matched to a gene: 6. There are 13 residues in the CDR3. CDR3 amino acids: CATWESLYYKKLF. The CDR3 DNA sequence: TGTGCCACCTGGGAGAGTCTTTATTATAAGAAACTCTTT.

There are a few counts of this clone. The V call is TRGV9, the J call TRGJ1 or TRGJ2. Trimming removed 0 bases from V and 14 bases from J; junction bases left unmatched: 7. The CDR3 has 11 residues. The germline V gene has CDR1 GITISATS and CDR2 ISYDGTV (reference sequence). The CDR3 DNA reads as TGTGCCTTGTGGGAGGTGCATCTGGAACTCTTT. Protein: CALWEVHLELF.

This clone was seen a handful of times. One end of the junction does not line up with germline, which may come from a read error. The J gene is TRGJ1 or TRGJ2, the V gene TRGV9. The CDR3 totals 12 residues. Germline loops: CDR1 GITISATS, CDR2 ISYDGTV (reference sequence). DNA of the CDR3: TGTGCCTTGTGGAAGGTGCAGGTCAGGAAACTCTTT. Translating gives CALWKVQVRKLF.

The chain links TRGV2 to TRGJ1 or TRGJ2. V lost 0 bases, J lost 7 bases, and 9 bases stayed unmatched. The germline CDR1 and CDR2 sequences are EGSNGY and YDSYNSKV. The CDR3 has 14 residues. The chain's CDR3 is CATWDGTAGYKKLF. DNA of the CDR3: TGTGCCACCTGGGACGGGACTGCGGGGTATAAGAAACTCTTT.

The gene calls are TRGV8 and TRGJP2. The CDR3 has 13 residues. The germline CDR1 and CDR2 sequences are VENAVY and YDSYNSRV. The junction had 8 bases not matched to a gene; V was cut back by 4 bases and J by 9 bases. The CDR3 spells CATWEGRNWIKTF. DNA of the CDR3: TGTGCCACCTGGGAGGGAAGGAATTGGATCAAGACGTTT.